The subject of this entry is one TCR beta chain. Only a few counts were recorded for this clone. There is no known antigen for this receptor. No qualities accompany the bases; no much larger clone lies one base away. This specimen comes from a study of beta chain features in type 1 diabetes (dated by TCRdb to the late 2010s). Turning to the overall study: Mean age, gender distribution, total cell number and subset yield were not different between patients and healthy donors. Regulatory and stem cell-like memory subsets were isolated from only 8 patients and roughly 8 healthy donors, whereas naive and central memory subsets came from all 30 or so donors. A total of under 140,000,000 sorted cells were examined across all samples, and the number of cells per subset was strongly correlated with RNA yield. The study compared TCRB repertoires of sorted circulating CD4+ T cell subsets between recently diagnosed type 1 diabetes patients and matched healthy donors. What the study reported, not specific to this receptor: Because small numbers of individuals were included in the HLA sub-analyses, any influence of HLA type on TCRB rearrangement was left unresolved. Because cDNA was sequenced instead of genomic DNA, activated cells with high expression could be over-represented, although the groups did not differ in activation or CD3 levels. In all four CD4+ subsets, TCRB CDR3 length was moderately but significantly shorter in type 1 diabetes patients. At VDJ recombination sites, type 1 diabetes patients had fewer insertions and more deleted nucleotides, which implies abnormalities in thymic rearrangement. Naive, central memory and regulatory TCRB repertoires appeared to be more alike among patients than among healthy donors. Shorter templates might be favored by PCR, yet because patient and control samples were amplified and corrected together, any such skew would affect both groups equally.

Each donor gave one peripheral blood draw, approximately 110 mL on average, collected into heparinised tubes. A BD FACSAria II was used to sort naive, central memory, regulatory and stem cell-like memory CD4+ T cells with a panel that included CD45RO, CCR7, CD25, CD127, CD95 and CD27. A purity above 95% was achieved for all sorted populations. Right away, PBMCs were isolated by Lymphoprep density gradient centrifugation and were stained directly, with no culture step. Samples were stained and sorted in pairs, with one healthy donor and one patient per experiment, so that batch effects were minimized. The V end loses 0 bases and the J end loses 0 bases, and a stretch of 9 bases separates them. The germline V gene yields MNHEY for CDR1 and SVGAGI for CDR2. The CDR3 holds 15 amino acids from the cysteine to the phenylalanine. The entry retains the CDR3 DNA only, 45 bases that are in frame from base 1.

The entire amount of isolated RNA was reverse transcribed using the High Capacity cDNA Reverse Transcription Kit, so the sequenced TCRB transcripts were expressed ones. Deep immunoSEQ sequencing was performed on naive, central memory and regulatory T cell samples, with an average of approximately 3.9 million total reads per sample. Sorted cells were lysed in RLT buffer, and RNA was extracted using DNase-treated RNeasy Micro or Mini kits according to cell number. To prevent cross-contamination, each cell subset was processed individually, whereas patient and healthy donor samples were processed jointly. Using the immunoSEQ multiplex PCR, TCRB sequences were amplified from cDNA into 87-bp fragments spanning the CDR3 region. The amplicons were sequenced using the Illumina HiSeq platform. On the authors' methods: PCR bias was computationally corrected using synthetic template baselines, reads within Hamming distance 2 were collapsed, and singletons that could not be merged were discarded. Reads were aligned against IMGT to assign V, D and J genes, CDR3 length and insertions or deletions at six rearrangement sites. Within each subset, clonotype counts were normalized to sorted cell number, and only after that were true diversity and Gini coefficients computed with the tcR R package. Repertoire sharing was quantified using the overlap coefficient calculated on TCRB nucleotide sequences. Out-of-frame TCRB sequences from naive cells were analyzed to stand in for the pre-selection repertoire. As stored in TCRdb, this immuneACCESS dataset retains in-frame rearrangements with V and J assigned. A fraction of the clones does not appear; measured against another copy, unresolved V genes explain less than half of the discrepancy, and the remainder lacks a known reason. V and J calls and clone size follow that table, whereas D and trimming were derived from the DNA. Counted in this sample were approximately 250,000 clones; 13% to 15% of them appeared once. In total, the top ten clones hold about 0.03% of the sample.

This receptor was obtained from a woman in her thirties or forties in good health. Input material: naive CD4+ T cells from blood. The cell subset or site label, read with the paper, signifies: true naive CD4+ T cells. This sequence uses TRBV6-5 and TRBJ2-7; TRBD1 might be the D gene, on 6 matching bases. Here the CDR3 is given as CASSYSWTDSYEQYF. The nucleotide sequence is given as TGTGCCAGCAGTTACTCATGGACAGACTCCTACGAGCAGTACTTC.